This record looks at one T cell receptor (beta chain) sequence and its context. Mismatch with germline at one junction end may stem from a read error. The sample belongs to a study of OX40 agonist ivuxolimab in advanced cancers. About the research overall: Age averaged around 58 years (range roughly 20 to 90), and 82.7% were male.

Some clones are missing from TCRdb's copy, which holds only in-frame ones; the method was immunoSEQ multiplex PCR. The sample shows more than 65,000 clones, over 75% of them seen only once. Germline CDR1 LNHDA, CDR2 SQIVND (reference sequence). The CDR3 is 14 residues long. This TCR derives from an adult with an advanced solid tumor such as melanoma, head and neck, liver or kidney cancer. The chain recombines TRBV19 with TRBJ2-1, with D possibly being TRBD1 (6 bases). The sequences come from CD4+ or CD8+ T cells sorted from blood, collected in a trial of the OX40 agonist ivuxolimab. As DNA, the CDR3 is TGTGCCAGTAGAGTGACAGGAACGAACAATGGGCAGTTCTTC. It encodes CASRVTGTNNGQFF.